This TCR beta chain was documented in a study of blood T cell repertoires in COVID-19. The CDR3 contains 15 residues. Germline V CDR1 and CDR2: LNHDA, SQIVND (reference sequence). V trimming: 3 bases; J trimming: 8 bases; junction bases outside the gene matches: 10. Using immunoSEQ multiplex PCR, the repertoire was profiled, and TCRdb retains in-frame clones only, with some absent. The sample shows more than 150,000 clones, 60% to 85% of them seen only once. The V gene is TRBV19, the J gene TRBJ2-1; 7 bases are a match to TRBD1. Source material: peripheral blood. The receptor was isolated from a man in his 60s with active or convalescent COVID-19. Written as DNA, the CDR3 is TGTGCCAGTAGTATTACGGACAGGCCCTTCGATGAGCAGTTCTTC. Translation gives CASSITDRPFDEQFF.